Described below is a single TCR beta chain sequence and its context. At one boundary the junction diverges from the germline segment, which might be a read error. Sample-barcoded 5' priming and a J-beta primer mix drove a second PCR of roughly 6 to 12 cycles. TCRdb processed the 5' RACE reads anew with MiXCR; each CDR3 protein has one entry. The data hold 800,000 or so distinct CDR3 sequences, with 20% to 25% observed a single time. The data stem from a study of blood T cells in healthy people across ages. The CDR3 loop spans 16 amino acids. Germline V CDR1 and CDR2: MNHEY, SMNVEV (reference sequence). The sample was also linked to a second study, of T cells of mothers and their children.

V gene TRBV27 combines with J gene TRBJ1-3; D uncertain. The receptor's source is a boy aged 5-17 years in good health. Sequences were obtained from blood. The CDR3, as DNA: TGCGCCAGCAGTCCGGACTCGTATAACTCTGGAAACACCATATATTTT. Translating it yields CASSPDSYNSGNTIYF.